This TCR beta chain was found in a study of neurological immune-mediated disorders. This clonotype has ten or more counts. TCRdb re-derived calls from the 5' RACE reads in MiXCR, one entry per CDR3 protein. The table lists fewer than 85,000 distinct CDR3 sequences, approximately 5% of them singletons. This CDR3 is 16 amino acids long. V was trimmed by 6 bases and J by 6 bases, leaving 21 bases between them. CDR1 is WNHNN and CDR2 is SYGVQD in the germline V gene (reference sequence). V is TRBV10-1 and J is TRBJ2-1; tentatively, D is TRBD1 (5 bases). Sequences were obtained from PBMCs. This clonotype was sampled from a woman in her seventies with multiple sclerosis. This chain's CDR3 is CASSSMQGNEGNEQFF. The DNA for the CDR3 is TGCGCCAGCAGCTCAATGCAGGGAAATGAAGGCAATGAGCAGTTCTTC.